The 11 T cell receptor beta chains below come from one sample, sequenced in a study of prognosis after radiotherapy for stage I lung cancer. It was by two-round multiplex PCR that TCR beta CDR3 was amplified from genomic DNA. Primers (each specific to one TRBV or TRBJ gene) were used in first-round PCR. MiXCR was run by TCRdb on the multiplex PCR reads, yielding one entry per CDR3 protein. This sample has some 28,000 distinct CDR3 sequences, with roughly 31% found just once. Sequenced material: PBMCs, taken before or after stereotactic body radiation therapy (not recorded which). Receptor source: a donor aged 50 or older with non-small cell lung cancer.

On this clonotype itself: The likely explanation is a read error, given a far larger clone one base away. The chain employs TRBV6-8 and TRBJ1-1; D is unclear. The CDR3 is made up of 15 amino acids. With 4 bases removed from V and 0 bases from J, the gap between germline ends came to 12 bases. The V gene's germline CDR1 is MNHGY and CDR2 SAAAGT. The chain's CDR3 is CASSFVDGVNTEAFF. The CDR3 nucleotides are TGTGCCAGCAGTTTCGTGGACGGGGTGAACACTGAAGCTTTCTTT.

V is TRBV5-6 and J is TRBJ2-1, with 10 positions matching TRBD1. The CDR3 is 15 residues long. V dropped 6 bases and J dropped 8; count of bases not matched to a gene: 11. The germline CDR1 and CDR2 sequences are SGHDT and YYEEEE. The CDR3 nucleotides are TGTGCCAGCACAAGCGCGGGACAGGGGATTTATGAGCAGTTCTTC. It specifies CASTSAGQGIYEQFF.

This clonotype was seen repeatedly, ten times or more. The CDR3 sequence: CSASDPTGGYEQYF. The DNA of the CDR3 is TGCAGTGCTAGCGACCCGACAGGGGGCTACGAGCAGTACTTC. The chain couples TRBV20-1 to TRBJ2-7; 9 positions match TRBD1. The V gene end was trimmed by 3 bases and the J gene end by 3 bases; junction bases not matched to a gene: 6. Looked up from germline, CDR1 is DFQATT and CDR2 is SNEGSKA (reference sequence). The CDR3 contains 14 residues.

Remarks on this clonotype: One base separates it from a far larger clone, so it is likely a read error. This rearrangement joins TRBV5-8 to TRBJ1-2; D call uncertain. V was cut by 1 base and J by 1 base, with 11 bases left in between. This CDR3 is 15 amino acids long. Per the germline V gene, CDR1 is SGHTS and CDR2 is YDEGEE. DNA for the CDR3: TGTGCCAGCAGCTTGAGCGGGTTGCTTAACTATGGCTACACCTTC. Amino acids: CASSLSGLLNYGYTF.

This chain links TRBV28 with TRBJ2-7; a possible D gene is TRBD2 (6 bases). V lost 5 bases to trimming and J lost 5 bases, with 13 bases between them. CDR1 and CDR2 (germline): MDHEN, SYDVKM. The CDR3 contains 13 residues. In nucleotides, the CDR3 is TGTGCCAGCAGTCCACCGCGGGACCACGAGCAGTACTTC. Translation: CASSPPRDHEQYF.

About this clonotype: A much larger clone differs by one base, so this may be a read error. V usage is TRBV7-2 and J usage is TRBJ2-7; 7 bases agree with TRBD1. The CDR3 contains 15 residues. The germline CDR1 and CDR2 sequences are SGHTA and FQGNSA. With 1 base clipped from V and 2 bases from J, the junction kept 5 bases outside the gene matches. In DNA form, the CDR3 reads TGTGCCAGCAGCTTAGTGGGACAGTGGCCCTACGAGCAGTACTTC. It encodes CASSLVGQWPYEQYF.

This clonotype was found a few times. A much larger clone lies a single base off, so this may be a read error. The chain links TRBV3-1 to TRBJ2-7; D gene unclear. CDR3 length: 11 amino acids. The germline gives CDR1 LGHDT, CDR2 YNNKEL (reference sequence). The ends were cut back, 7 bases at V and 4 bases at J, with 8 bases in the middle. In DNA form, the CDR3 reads TGTGCCAGCAACCGGCAATACGAGCAGTACTTC. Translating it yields CASNRQYEQYF.

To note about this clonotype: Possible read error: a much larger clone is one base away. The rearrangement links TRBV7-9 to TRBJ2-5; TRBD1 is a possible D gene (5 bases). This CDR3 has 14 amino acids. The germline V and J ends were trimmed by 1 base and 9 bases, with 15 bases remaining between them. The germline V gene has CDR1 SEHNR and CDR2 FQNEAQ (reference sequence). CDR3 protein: CASSLVAGHESQYF. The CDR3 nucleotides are TGTGCCAGCAGCTTAGTGGCAGGGCACGAGTCCCAGTACTTC.

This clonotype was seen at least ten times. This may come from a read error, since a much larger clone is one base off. The CDR3 protein is CSARDPYRDQNTGEPFF. The CDR3 DNA reads as TGCAGTGCTAGAGATCCCTACAGGGACCAAAACACCGGGGAGCCGTTTTTT. This sequence joins TRBV20-1 and TRBJ2-2, with TRBD1 as a possible D gene (6 bases). The germline V gene has CDR1 DFQATT and CDR2 SNEGSKA (reference sequence). The length of the CDR3 is 17 residues.

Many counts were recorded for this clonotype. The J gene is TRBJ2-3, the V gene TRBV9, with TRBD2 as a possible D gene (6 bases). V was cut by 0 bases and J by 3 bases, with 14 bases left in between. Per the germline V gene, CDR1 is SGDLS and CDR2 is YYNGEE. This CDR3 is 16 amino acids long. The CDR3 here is CASSVEAGSGTDTQYF. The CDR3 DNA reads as TGTGCCAGCAGCGTAGAGGCCGGGAGCGGGACAGATACGCAGTATTTT.

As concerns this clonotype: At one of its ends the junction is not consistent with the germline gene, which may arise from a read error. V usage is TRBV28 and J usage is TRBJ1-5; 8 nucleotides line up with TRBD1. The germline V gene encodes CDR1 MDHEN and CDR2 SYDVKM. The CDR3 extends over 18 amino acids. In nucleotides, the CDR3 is TGTGCCAGCAGTAGTGGAAAAACAGGGGGTAATCCCAATCATCCCCAGCATTTT. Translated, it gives CASSSGKTGGNPNHPQHF.